Listed below are T cell receptor beta chains from one sample, sequenced in a study of T cell responses to AZD1222 COVID-19 vaccine. The assay was immunoSEQ multiplex PCR, and TCRdb's table has in-frame clones only and misses some. The sample lists about 88,000 clones, roughly nine tenths occurring once. The material was peripheral blood, obtained 28 days after the second AZD1222 dose. All receptors derive from an adult who received the AZD1222 COVID-19 vaccine. CDR3s include the opening cysteine and the closing phenylalanine or tryptophan. Fields, in order: clone size, D gene, J gene, V gene, CDR3 protein, CDR3 DNA. D genes are given only for firm matches. Clone size is not always given. Where it is, it says once, few, many or a class for expanded clones.

- | TRBD1 | TRBJ1-4 | TRBV18 | CASSPSDRGGLFF | TGTGCCAGCTCACCATCGGACAGGGGAGGTCTGTTTTTT
- | - | TRBJ2-3 | TRBV24-1 | CATSDGSSTDTQYF | TGTGCCACCTCGGACGGATCTAGCACAGATACGCAGTATTTT
- | TRBD2 | TRBJ2-5 | TRBV7-8 | CASSHRGDYQETQYF | TGTGCCAGCAGCCATCGGGGGGACTACCAAGAGACCCAGTACTTC
- | - | TRBJ2-7 | TRBV6-5 | CASSYSGREQYF | TGTGCCAGCAGTTACTCGGGTCGGGAGCAGTACTTC
- | - | TRBJ1-2 | TRBV10-3 | CAISEGWRQTYGYTF | TGTGCCATCAGTGAGGGATGGAGGCAGACCTATGGCTACACCTTC
- | - | TRBJ2-3 | TRBV27 | CASTLTPASTDTQYF | TGTGCCAGCACCTTAACCCCTGCTAGCACAGATACGCAGTATTTT
- | - | TRBJ1-6 | TRBV6-5 | CASSYGQTDPSALHF | TGTGCCAGCAGTTACGGGCAGACAGACCCCTCGGCCCTCCACTTT
- | - | TRBJ1-4 | TRBV18 | CASSPEGEKLFF | TGTGCCAGCTCACCCGAAGGTGAAAAACTGTTTTTT
- | TRBD1 | TRBJ1-3 | TRBV6-5 | CASSYGDRGNTIYF | TGTGCCAGCAGTTATGGGGACAGGGGAAACACCATATATTTT
- | - | TRBJ1-1 | TRBV6-6 | CASSRLGYTEAFF | TGTGCCAGCAGTCGACTCGGGTACACTGAAGCTTTCTTT
once | - | TRBJ2-2 | TRBV6-1 | CASSEEGTGELFF | TGTGCCAGCAGTGAAGAGGGGACCGGGGAGCTGTTTTTT
- | - | TRBJ2-7 | TRBV11-1 | CASSSMRGARYEQYF | TGTGCCAGCAGCTCTATGAGGGGGGCGCGCTACGAGCAGTACTTC
- | - | TRBJ1-1 | TRBV7-9 | CASSPRGIGAEAFF | TGTGCCAGCAGCCCCCGGGGGATCGGCGCTGAAGCTTTCTTT
- | - | TRBJ1-3 | TRBV12-3/TRBV12-4 | CASRDTSGNTIYF | TGTGCCAGCAGAGACACCTCTGGAAACACCATATATTTT
- | TRBD2 | TRBJ2-1 | TRBV4-2 | CASSLPSGGSPDEQFF | TGTGCCAGCAGCCTACCTAGCGGGGGTTCCCCGGATGAGCAGTTCTTC
- | - | TRBJ1-5 | TRBV19 | CASSITGSNQPQHF | TGTGCCAGTAGTATCACGGGTAGCAATCAGCCCCAGCATTTT
once | TRBD1 | TRBJ1-1 | TRBV5-1 | CASVPGQGSNTEAFF | TGCGCCAGCGTCCCGGGACAGGGGTCGAACACTGAAGCTTTCTTT
- | TRBD1 | TRBJ1-6 | TRBV18 | CASSLPDRVNSPLHF | TGTGCCAGCTCACTTCCGGACAGGGTTAATTCACCCCTCCACTTT
- | - | TRBJ1-4 | TRBV7-6 | CASSLAKTLANEKLFF | TGTGCCAGCAGCTTAGCTAAGACACTGGCTAATGAAAAACTGTTTTTT
- | - | TRBJ1-4 | TRBV12-3/TRBV12-4 | CASSPNRGRLFF | TGTGCCAGCAGCCCAAACCGTGGCAGGCTGTTTTTT
few | TRBD1 | TRBJ2-7 | TRBV7-2 | CASSFGTGVYEQYF | TGTGCCAGCAGCTTTGGGACAGGGGTCTACGAGCAGTACTTC
- | - | TRBJ1-1 | TRBV9 | CASSLQGGTEAFF | TGTGCCAGCAGCCTACAAGGGGGGACTGAAGCTTTCTTT
- | - | TRBJ2-5 | TRBV24-1 | CATSDYSDRGYQETQYF | TGTGCCACCAGTGATTACTCCGATCGGGGGTACCAAGAGACCCAGTACTTC
- | TRBD2 | TRBJ2-2 | TRBV5-1 | CASSLGGGANTGELFF | TGCGCCAGCAGCCTGGGCGGGGGTGCGAACACCGGGGAGCTGTTTTTT
- | TRBD1 | TRBJ2-2 | TRBV6-6 | CASSSGTGLAGELFF | TGTGCCAGCAGCTCCGGGACAGGGCTCGCCGGGGAGCTGTTTTTT
once | - | TRBJ1-2 | TRBV9 | CASSVDQGSGYTF | TGTGCCAGCAGCGTAGATCAGGGGAGCGGCTACACCTTC
few | - | TRBJ1-1 | TRBV3-1/TRBV3-2 | CASSQSRNTEAFF | TGTGCCAGCAGCCAATCGCGAAACACTGAAGCTTTCTTT
- | TRBD1 | TRBJ2-1 | TRBV7-9 | CASSPTGDEQFF | TGTGCCAGCAGCCCGACAGGGGATGAGCAGTTCTTC
- | - | TRBJ1-1 | TRBV3-1/TRBV3-2 | CASSQVGAEAFF | TGTGCCAGCAGCCAAGTCGGGGCGGAAGCTTTCTTT
- | TRBD1 | TRBJ1-5 | TRBV23-1 | CATPQQGLVVSNQPQHF | TGCGCCACGCCCCAACAGGGGTTGGTTGTTAGCAATCAGCCCCAGCATTTT
- | TRBD1 | TRBJ2-7 | TRBV6-2/TRBV6-3 | CASSWAGTGHYEQYF | TGTGCCAGCAGTTGGGCCGGGACAGGACACTACGAGCAGTACTTC
- | - | TRBJ1-2 | TRBV18 | CASSPGGTNYGYTF | TGTGCCAGCTCACCAGGGGGCACTAACTATGGCTACACCTTC
- | - | TRBJ2-2 | TRBV3-1/TRBV3-2 | CASSPRNTGELFF | TGTGCCAGCAGCCCTCGTAACACCGGGGAGCTGTTTTTT
- | TRBD2 | TRBJ2-3 | TRBV5-1 | CASSLAFYTTSGDTQYF | TGCGCCAGCAGCTTGGCCTTTTACACGACTAGCGGAGATACGCAGTATTTT
- | - | TRBJ2-7 | TRBV5-6 | CASSLGWSEQYF | TGTGCCAGCAGCTTGGGGTGGAGCGAGCAGTACTTC
- | TRBD2 | TRBJ2-3 | TRBV19 | CASSSRRGATDTQYF | TGTGCCAGTAGTAGTCGGCGGGGGGCCACAGATACGCAGTATTTT
- | - | TRBJ1-3 | TRBV6-5 | CASSLGPSSGNTIYF | TGTGCCAGCAGCCTGGGACCGAGCTCTGGAAACACCATATATTTT
- | TRBD1 | TRBJ2-7 | TRBV7-2 | CASSRGGRQYF | TGTGCCAGCAGCCGAGGGGGCCGGCAGTACTTC
- | - | TRBJ2-7 | TRBV7-2 | CASRAAAISYEQYF | TGTGCCAGCAGGGCGGCAGCGATTTCCTACGAGCAGTACTTC
- | TRBD1 | TRBJ1-1 | TRBV14 | CASSRLPGQGRSEAFF | TGTGCCAGCAGCCGCCTACCGGGACAGGGTAGGTCTGAAGCTTTCTTT
- | TRBD1 | TRBJ1-6 | TRBV11-2 | CASSITGQGNNSPLHF | TGTGCCAGCAGCATAACCGGACAGGGGAATAATTCACCCCTCCACTTT